Presented here are 5 T cell receptor beta chains from one specimen sequenced in a study of cytomegalovirus exposure and HLA in healthy donors. Both 60 Vbeta primers and 13 Jbeta primers went into the PCR. Produced via immunoSEQ multiplex PCR; TCRdb's table is partial and in-frame only. The sample records fewer than 85,000 clones, more than 75% being singletons. The sample comprised PBMCs. The receptor source for this set is a middle-aged man in good health and CMV-seronegative.

A few counts support this clone. The chain employs TRBV18 and TRBJ1-2, with D tentatively TRBD1 (5 bases). Germline CDR1 reads KGHSH; CDR2 reads LQKENI. The CDR3 totals 12 residues. V was trimmed by 3 bases and J by 8 bases, leaving 10 bases between them. CDR3 in DNA: TGTGCCAGCTCACCGGAGACAGTAGGCTACACCTTC. This gives the protein CASSPETVGYTF.

The chain joins TRBV12-5 to TRBJ1-5; 7 nucleotides line up with TRBD1. The CDR3 has 16 residues. Germline loops: CDR1 LGHNT, CDR2 FRNRAP. V lost 6 bases, J lost 6 bases, and 14 bases stayed unmatched. CDR3 in DNA: TGTGCTAGTGGCCAAACCCAGGGGGACAGAGGTCAGCCCCAGCATTTT. Amino acids: CASGQTQGDRGQPQHF.

V usage is TRBV5-4 and J usage is TRBJ2-3; TRBD1 aligns across 10 bases. The CDR3 contains 16 residues. Germline-derived CDR1 and CDR2 are SGHNT and YYREEE (reference sequence). With V trimmed by 4 bases and J by 3 bases, 8 bases remained unmatched. The CDR3 sequence is CASSGNPGQGTDTQYF. DNA of the CDR3: TGTGCCAGCAGCGGAAATCCGGGACAGGGGACAGATACGCAGTATTTT.

J is TRBJ2-5 and V is TRBV30; a weak D match, TRBD2 (6 bases). The CDR3 extends over 13 amino acids. Per the germline V gene, CDR1 is GTSNPN and CDR2 is SVGIG (reference sequence). V was pared by 0 bases and J by 4 bases, with 9 bases between. CDR3 sequence: CAWSVSGGETQYF. For the CDR3, the DNA is TGTGCCTGGAGTGTATCCGGGGGAGAGACCCAGTACTTC.

The genes are TRBV7-6 and TRBJ1-4; the D gene is possibly TRBD1 (6 bases). The CDR3 contains 14 residues. Germline CDR1 and CDR2: SGHVS and FNYEAQ. V lost 4 bases and J lost 3, with 9 bases in between. This CDR3 is CASSWTASNEKLFF. The CDR3 nucleotides are TGTGCCAGCAGCTGGACAGCCTCTAATGAAAAACTGTTTTTT.